This passage covers 4 T cell receptor beta chains from one sample sequenced in a study of post-analysis software for immune sequencing data. Study results and limitations: Higher frequency in patients than in controls was seen for five TRBV segments, with TRBV5-6, TRBV5-1 and TRBV20-1 among them.

Which antigens these TCRs recognize remains unknown. Researchers reported that TCR beta cDNA libraries carried unique molecular identifiers. TCRdb fed the PCR reads into MiXCR, producing one record per CDR3 protein. Among hundreds of thousands of distinct CDR3 sequences, approximately 59% were seen once, and the ten largest hold about 11%. The sequencing sample was made of blood. These receptor sequences come from a girl aged 2-10 years with multiple sclerosis.

The V call is TRBV6-2 or TRBV6-3, the J call TRBJ1-5; D possibly corresponds to TRBD1 (5 bases). The CDR3 contains 15 residues. V shed 6 bases and J shed 0 bases, with 12 bases lying between them. Germline V gene sequence: CDR1 MNHEY, CDR2 SVGEGT. The CDR3 spells CASSKGQLSNQPQHF. The CDR3 bases are TGTGCCAGCAGCAAAGGACAACTTAGCAATCAGCCCCAGCATTTT.

This chain joins TRBV11-2 and TRBJ2-1; 9 nucleotides line up with TRBD2. V shed 1 base, J shed 5 bases, and the junction held 9 bases outside the gene matches. Germline assignment: CDR1 SGHAT and CDR2 FQNNGV. CDR3 size: 17 residues. The CDR3 bases are TGTGCCAGCAGCTTAGGTCCTCTAGCGGGGATAGACAATGAGCAGTTCTTC. It is translated as CASSLGPLAGIDNEQFF.

This clonotype was counted a few times. The rearrangement links TRBV29-1 to TRBJ2-5; perhaps TRBD2 as D (5 bases). Looked up from germline, CDR1 is SQVTM and CDR2 is ANQGSEA. Trimming took 3 bases from V and 6 from J, leaving 14 bases between them. This CDR3 contains 13 residues. CDR3 bases: TGCAGCGTTGACCCAACGGCGGGCAAGACCCAGTACTTC. The encoded protein is CSVDPTAGKTQYF.

The gene calls are TRBV12-3 or TRBV12-4 and TRBJ2-1; tentative D call: TRBD2 (6 bases). The germline V and J ends were trimmed by 1 base and 4 bases, with 11 bases remaining between them. This CDR3 is 15 amino acids long. For the CDR3, the DNA is TGTGCCAGCAGTTTAGGTAGACTAGAGTACAATGAGCAGTTCTTC. It specifies CASSLGRLEYNEQFF.